This T cell receptor (beta chain) is drawn from a study of spatial heterogeneity in lung cancer. This clonotype was picked up many times. Trimming shortened V by 8 bases and J by 0 bases, and 14 bases separated the two germline ends. CDR3 length: 14 residues. Time point denoted: sample taken at primary tumor resection. Samples were obtained from around 72 donors, all untreated early-stage non-small cell lung cancer patients. The sequenced material consisted of unsorted whole RNA from tumor, nontumor lung or frozen PBMC. TCRdb ran MiXCR on the 5' RACE reads and lists one entry per CDR3 protein. This sample has about 38,000 distinct CDR3 sequences, with around 7.5% found just once.

The V and J genes are TRBV12-3 or TRBV12-4 and TRBJ2-7; D might be TRBD2 (6 bases). The sequence was obtained from a male donor with early-stage non-small cell lung cancer. Source: PBMCs, taken at surgery. The CDR3 loop is CASSRGQSSYEQYF. CDR3 DNA sequence: TGTGCCAGCTCGCGGGGTCAGAGCTCCTACGAGCAGTACTTC.